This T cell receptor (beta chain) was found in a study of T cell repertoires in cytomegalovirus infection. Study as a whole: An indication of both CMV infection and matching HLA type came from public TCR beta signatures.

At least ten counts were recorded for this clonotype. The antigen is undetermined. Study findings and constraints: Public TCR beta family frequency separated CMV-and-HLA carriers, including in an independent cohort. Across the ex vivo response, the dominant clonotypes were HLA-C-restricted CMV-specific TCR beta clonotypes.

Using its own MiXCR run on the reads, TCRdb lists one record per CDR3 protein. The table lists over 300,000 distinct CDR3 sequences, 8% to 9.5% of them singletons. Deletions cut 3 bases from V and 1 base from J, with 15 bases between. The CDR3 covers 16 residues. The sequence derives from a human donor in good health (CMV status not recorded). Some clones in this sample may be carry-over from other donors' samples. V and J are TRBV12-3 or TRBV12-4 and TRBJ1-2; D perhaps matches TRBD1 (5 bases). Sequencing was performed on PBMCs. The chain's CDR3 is CASSFEGPDINYGYTF. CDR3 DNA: TGTGCCAGCAGTTTCGAGGGACCCGATATTAACTATGGCTACACCTTC.